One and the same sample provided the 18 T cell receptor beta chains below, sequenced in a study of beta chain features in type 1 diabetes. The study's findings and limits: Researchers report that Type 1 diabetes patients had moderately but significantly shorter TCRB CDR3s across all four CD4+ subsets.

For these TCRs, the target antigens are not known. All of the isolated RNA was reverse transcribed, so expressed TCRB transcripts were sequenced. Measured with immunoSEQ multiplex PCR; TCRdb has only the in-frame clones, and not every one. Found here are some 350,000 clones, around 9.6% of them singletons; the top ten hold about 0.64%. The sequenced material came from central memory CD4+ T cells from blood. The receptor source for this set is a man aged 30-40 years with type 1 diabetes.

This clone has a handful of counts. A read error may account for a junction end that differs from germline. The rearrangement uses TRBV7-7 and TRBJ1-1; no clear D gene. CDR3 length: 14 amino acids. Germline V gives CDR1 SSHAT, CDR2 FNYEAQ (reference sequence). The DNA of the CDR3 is TGTGCTAGCAGCTTTGGCCCGGGGAACACTGAAGCTTTCTTT. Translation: CASSFGPGNTEAFF.

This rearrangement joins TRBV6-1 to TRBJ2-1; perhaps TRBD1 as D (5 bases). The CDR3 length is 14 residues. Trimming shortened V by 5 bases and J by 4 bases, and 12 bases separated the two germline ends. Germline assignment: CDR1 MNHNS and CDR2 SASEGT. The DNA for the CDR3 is TGTGCCAGCAGTTCTTTGACAGTTTACAATGAGCAGTTCTTC. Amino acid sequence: CASSSLTVYNEQFF.

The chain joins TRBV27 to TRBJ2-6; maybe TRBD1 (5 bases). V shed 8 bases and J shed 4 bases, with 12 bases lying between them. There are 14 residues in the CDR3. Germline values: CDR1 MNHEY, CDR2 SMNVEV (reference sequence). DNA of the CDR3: TGTGCCAGCCAGTCAGGGTACGGGGCCAACGTCCTGACTTTC. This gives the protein CASQSGYGANVLTF.

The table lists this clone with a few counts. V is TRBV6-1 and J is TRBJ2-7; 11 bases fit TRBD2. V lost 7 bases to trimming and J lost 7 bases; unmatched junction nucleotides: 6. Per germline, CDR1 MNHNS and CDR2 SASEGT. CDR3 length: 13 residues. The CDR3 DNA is TGTGCCAGCACCACCGGGACTAGCGGAGAGCAGTACTTC. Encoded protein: CASTTGTSGEQYF.

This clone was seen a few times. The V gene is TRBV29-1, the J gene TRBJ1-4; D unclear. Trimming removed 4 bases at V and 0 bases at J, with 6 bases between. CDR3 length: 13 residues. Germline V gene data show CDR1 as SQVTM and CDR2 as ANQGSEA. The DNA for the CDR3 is TGCAGCGTTGCCAAGTCAACTAATGAAAAACTGTTTTTT. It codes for CSVAKSTNEKLFF.

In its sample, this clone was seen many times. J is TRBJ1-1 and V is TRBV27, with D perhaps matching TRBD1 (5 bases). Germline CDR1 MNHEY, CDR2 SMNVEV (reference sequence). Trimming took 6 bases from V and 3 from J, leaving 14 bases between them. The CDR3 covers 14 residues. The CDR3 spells CASSYTDSYTEAFF. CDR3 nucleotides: TGTGCCAGCAGCTATACAGACAGCTACACTGAAGCTTTCTTT.

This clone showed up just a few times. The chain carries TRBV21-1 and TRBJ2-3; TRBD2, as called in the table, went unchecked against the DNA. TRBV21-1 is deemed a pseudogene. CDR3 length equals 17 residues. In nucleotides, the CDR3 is TGTGCCAGCAACCCCGATGGGGCTAGCGGGAGCACAGATACGCAGTATTTT. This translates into CASNPDGASGSTDTQYF.

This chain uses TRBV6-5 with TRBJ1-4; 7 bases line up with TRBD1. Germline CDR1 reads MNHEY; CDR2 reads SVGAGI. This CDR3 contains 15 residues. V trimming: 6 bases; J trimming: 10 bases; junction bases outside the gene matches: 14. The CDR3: CASRQGQAEEGKLFF. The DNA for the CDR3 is TGTGCCAGCAGACAAGGACAGGCCGAGGAGGGAAAACTGTTTTTT.

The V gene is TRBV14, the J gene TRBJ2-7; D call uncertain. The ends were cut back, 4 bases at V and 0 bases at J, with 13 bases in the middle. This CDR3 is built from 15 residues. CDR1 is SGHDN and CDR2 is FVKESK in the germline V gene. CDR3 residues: CASSPLRQSSYEQYF. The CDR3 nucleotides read TGTGCCAGCAGCCCGCTACGGCAGAGCTCCTACGAGCAGTACTTC.

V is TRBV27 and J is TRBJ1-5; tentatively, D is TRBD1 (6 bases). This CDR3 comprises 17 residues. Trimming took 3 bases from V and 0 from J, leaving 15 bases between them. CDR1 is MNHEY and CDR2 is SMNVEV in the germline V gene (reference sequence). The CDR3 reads CASSFLGGGNSNQPQHF. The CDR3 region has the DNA TGTGCCAGCAGTTTTCTCGGGGGCGGAAATAGCAATCAGCCCCAGCATTTT.

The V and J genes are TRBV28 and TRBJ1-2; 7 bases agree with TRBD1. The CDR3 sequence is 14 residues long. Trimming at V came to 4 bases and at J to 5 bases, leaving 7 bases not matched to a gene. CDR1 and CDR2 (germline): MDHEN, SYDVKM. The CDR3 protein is CASSYSQGDYGYTF. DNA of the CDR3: TGTGCCAGCAGTTATTCGCAGGGGGATTATGGCTACACCTTC.

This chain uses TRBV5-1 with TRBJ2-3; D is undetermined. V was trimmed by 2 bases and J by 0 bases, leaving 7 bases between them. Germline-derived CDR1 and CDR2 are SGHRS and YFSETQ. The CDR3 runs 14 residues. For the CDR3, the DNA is TGCGCCAGCAGCTTTGGAGTCAGCACAGATACGCAGTATTTT. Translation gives CASSFGVSTDTQYF.

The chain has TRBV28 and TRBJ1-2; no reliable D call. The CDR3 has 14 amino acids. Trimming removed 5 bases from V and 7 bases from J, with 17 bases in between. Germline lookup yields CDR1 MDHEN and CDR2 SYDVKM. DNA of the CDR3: TGTGCCAGCAGTACCGGAGGAGGGCCCTCTGGCTACACCTTC. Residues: CASSTGGGPSGYTF.

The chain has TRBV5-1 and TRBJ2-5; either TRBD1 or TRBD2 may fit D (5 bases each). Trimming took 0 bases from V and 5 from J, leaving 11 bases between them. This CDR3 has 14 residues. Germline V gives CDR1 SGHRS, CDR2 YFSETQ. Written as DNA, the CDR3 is TGCGCCAGCAGCTTGGCGCAGGGACCGGAGACCCAGTACTTC. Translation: CASSLAQGPETQYF.

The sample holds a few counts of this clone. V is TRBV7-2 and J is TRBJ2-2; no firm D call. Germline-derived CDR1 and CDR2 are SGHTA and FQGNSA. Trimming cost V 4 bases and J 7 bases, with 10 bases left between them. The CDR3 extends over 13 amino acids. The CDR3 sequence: CASSSLTGGELFF. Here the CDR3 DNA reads TGTGCCAGCAGCTCCCTGACCGGCGGGGAGCTGTTTTTT.

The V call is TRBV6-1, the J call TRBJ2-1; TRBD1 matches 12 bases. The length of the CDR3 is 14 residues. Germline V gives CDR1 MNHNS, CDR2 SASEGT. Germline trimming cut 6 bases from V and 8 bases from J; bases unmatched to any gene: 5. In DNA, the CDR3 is TGTGCCAGCAGCTGGGACAGGGGGCTCGATGAGCAGTTCTTC. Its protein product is CASSWDRGLDEQFF.

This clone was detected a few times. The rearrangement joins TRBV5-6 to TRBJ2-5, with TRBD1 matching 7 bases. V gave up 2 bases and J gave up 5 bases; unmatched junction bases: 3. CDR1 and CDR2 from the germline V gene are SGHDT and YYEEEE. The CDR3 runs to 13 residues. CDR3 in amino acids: CASSFGRGETQYF. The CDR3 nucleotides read TGTGCCAGCAGCTTTGGCAGGGGGGAGACCCAGTACTTC. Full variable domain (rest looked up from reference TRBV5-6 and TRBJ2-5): DAGVTQSPTHLIKTRGQQVTLRCSPKSGHDTVSWYQQALGQGPQFIFQYYEEEERQRGNFPDRFSGHQFPNYSSELNVNALLLGDSALYLCASSFGRGETQYFGPGTRLLVL.

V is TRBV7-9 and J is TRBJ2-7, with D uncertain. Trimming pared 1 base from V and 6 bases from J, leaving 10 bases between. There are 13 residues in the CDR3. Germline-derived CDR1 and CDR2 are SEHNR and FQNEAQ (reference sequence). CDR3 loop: CASSLGHLTEQYF. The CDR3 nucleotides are TGTGCCAGCAGCTTAGGACACCTTACCGAGCAGTACTTC. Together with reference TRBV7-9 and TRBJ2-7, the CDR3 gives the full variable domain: DTGVSQNPRHKITKRGQNVTFRCDPISEHNRLYWYRQTLGQGPEFLTYFQNEAQLEKSRLLSDRFSAERPKGSFSTLEIQRTEQGDSAMYLCASSLGHLTEQYFGPGTRLTVT.